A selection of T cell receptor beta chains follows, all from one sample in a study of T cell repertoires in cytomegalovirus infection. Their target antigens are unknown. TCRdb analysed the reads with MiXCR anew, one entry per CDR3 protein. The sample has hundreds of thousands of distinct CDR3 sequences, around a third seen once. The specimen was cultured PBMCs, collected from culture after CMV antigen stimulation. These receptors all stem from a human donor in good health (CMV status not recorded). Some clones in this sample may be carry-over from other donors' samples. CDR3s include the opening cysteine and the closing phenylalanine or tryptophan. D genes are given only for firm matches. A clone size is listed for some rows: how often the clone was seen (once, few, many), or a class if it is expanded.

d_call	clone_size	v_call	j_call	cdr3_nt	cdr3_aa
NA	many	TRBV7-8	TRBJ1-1	TGTGCCAGCAGCCACGTATGGGGGTCCACTGAAGCTTTCTTT	CASSHVWGSTEAFF
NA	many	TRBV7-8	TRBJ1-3	TGTGCCAGCAGCGGGTCCGGGATCCTCTCTGGAAACACCATATATTTT	CASSGSGILSGNTIYF
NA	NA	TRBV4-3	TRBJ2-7	TGCGCCAGCAGCCAAGATTATAGGACAGTACCCTACGAGCAGTACTTC	CASSQDYRTVPYEQYF
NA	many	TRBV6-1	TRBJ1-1	TGTGCCAGTACATTCCAGGACAGCAAGTCTGAAGCTTTCTTT	CASTFQDSKSEAFF
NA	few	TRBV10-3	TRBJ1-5	TGTGCCATCAGAGGACAGATCAATCAGCCCCAGCATTTT	CAIRGQINQPQHF
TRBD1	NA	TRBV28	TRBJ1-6	TGTGCCAGCAGTTTCGACGACAGGGCTTCACCCCTCCACTTT	CASSFDDRASPLHF
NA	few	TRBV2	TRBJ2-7	TGTGCCAGCCCCGGACGAGCGAATTCCTACGAGCAGTACTTC	CASPGRANSYEQYF
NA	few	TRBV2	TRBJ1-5	TGTGCCAGCAGTGAACAGGGGACTCCGGGGGCGCAGCCCCAGCATTTT	CASSEQGTPGAQPQHF
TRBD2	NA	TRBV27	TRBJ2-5	TGTGCCAGCAGTTTAACCGGACTAGCAGGGCAAGAGACCCAGTACTTC	CASSLTGLAGQETQYF
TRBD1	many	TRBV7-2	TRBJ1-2	TGTGCCAGCAGCTTAGCCTACAGGGGGGAATCTGGCTACACCTTC	CASSLAYRGESGYTF
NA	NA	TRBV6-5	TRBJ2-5	TGTGCCAGCAGTTACTCAAACCTAGCGCCTCAAGAGACCCAGTACTTC	CASSYSNLAPQETQYF
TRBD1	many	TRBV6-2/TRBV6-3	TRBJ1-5	TGTGCCAGCGCCGGGACAGGTGACAATCAGCCCCAGCATTTT	CASAGTGDNQPQHF
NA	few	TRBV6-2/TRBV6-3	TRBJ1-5	TGTGCCAGCACCCCAGACAGGAATCAGCCCCAGCATTTT	CASTPDRNQPQHF
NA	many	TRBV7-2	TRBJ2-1	TGTGCCAGCAGCTTTGCGGGGTCCTACAATGAGCAGTTCTTC	CASSFAGSYNEQFF
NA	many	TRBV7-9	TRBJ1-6	TGTGCCAGCAGCTTAGTTGAGGGAGATTCACCCCTCCACTTT	CASSLVEGDSPLHF
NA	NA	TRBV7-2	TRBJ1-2	TGTGCCAGCAGCTTAGCATCCGGGGGTATCTATGGCTACACCTTC	CASSLASGGIYGYTF
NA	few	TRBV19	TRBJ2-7	TGTGCCAGTAGTATAGGGGTCGCCGGCTACGAGCAGTACTTC	CASSIGVAGYEQYF
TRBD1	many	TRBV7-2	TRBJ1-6	TGTGCCAGCAGTCGCCCAGGGGGGAATTCACCCCTCCACTTT	CASSRPGGNSPLHF
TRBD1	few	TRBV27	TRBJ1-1	TGTGCCAGCAGCCGACTGACAGGGATGAACACTGAAGCTTTCTTT	CASSRLTGMNTEAFF
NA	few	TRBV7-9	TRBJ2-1	TGTGCCAGCAGCTTATCCAGGACTATGCTGGCCAATGAGCAGTTCTTC	CASSLSRTMLANEQFF
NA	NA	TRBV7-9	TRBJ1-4	TGTGCCAGCAGCAAACGAGGGGCAGGAAATGAAAAACTGTTTTTT	CASSKRGAGNEKLFF
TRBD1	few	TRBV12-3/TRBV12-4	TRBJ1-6	TGTGCCAGCACCGGACAGGGGGATTCACCCCTCCACTTT	CASTGQGDSPLHF